This T cell receptor (beta chain) was observed in a study of T cell responses to AZD1222 COVID-19 vaccine. Findings and limits, study-wide: The donor group comprised mostly white British people and more females; the analysis possibly underestimated clonal diversity.

About this clone itself: Antigen unknown.

The method was immunoSEQ multiplex PCR; TCRdb's version includes in-frame clones alone and lacks a portion of them. The sample holds 110,000 to 150,000 clones; about nine tenths are singletons and the top ten take less than 3.5%. Per the germline V gene, CDR1 is SGDLS and CDR2 is YYNGEE. This CDR3 has 13 amino acids. V was clipped by 0 bases and J by 4 bases, with 5 bases between them. The material was peripheral blood, obtained 28 days after the second AZD1222 dose. V gene TRBV9 combines with J gene TRBJ2-1; D is unresolved. The sequence was collected from an adult who received the AZD1222 COVID-19 vaccine. CDR3 DNA: TGTGCCAGCAGCGTAGATTATTACAATGAGCAGTTCTTC. Its translation is CASSVDYYNEQFF.